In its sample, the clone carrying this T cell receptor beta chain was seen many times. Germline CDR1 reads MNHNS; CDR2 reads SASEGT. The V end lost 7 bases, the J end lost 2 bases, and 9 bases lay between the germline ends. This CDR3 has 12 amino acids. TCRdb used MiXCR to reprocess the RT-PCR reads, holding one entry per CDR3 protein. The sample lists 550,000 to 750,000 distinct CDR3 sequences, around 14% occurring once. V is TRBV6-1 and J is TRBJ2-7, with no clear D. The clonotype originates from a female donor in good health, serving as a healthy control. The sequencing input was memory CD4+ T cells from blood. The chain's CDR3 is CASKTTTYEQYF. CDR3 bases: TGTGCCAGCAAAACAACCACCTACGAGCAGTACTTC.